This entry concerns a single T cell receptor beta chain. Its antigen is not identified. This sample is part of a study of cytomegalovirus exposure and HLA in healthy donors. Study-wide results and limits: TCR clusters originating in the first cohort tended to co-occur in the 100 to 150 validation repertoires, according to a later analysis. Most TCR sequences proved rare, with some public TCRs found in many donors. Three chains tied to CMV proved CMV antigen-specific in vitro. The study flagged approximately 180 TCR beta chains as cytomegalovirus-associated.

TCRdb's copy holds only in-frame clones and misses some; the assay was immunoSEQ multiplex PCR. Altogether 150,000 to 200,000 clones are present, 85% being singletons, with the ten largest covering 2% to 2.5%. This clonotype was obtained from a man younger than 40 in good health and CMV-seropositive. Sequenced: PBMCs.

CDR3 sequence: CASSLEPGLALETQYF. The CDR3 coding sequence is TGTGCCAGCAGCTTAGAGCCTGGACTAGCCCTGGAGACCCAGTACTTC. This chain uses TRBV7-6 with TRBJ2-5, with TRBD2 matching over 8 bases. V shed 1 base and J 5 bases; nucleotides not matched to a gene: 9. This CDR3 spans 16 amino acids. In germline, CDR1 is SGHVS, CDR2 FNYEAQ.